The present T cell receptor beta chain was sequenced within a study of post-analysis software for immune sequencing data. Comment on this clonotype: Its specificity is not known.

cDNA libraries of TCR beta carried unique molecular identifiers. The T cell input of about 0.85 to 10 million gave around 540,000 cDNA molecules. TCRdb fed the PCR reads into MiXCR, producing one record per CDR3 protein. The repertoire holds about 400,000 distinct CDR3 sequences, with roughly 35% as singletons. The V end was cut by 0 bases, the J end by 5 bases, with 8 bases between. The CDR3 is made up of 13 amino acids. The V gene's germline CDR1 is SGHKS and CDR2 YYEKEE (reference sequence). Notes on the study in general: Elevated frequency relative to controls characterized several TRBV segments in patients, TRBV5-6, TRBV5-1 and TRBV20-1 among them. In multiple sclerosis, normalized Chao1 diversity was significantly below that of controls.

The source of this sequence is a girl between 5 and 17 years old with multiple sclerosis. The rearrangement links TRBV5-5 to TRBJ1-1; D gene ambiguous. The sequenced sample consisted of blood. In DNA form, the CDR3 reads TGTGCCAGCAGCTTGGCACAAGGTACTGAAGCTTTCTTT. This encodes CASSLAQGTEAFF.